This T cell receptor (beta chain) was documented in a study of response to subunit inactivated influenza vaccine. Overall study results and limits: It was suggested by the authors that few new T cells are recruited by each seasonal influenza vaccination.

This CDR3 is built from 16 residues. Germline V gene lookup returns CDR1 SGDLS and CDR2 YYNGEE. Deletions cut 0 bases from V and 2 bases from J, with 13 bases between. The table lists this clonotype with a few counts. What it recognizes is unknown. TCRdb re-called the RT-PCR reads with MiXCR, one entry per CDR3 protein. The profile shows around 520,000 distinct CDR3 sequences, approximately 12% of them singletons. This sequence was found in a man aged 45-65 years who received an inactivated influenza vaccine. This sequence joins TRBV9 and TRBJ2-3, with D unclear. The sample here was PBMCs from blood, taken on the day of vaccination. The chain's CDR3 is CASSVVLGAYTDTQYF. As DNA, the CDR3 is TGTGCCAGCAGCGTAGTTTTGGGTGCTTACACAGATACGCAGTATTTT.